This T cell receptor (beta chain) was sequenced for a study of T cells after yellow fever vaccination. This clonotype was recorded at least ten times. Its target is unknown. Whole-study results and caveats: Post-booster repertoires again held most primary-vaccination clones (about 96% CD4, around 90% CD8).

Germline CDR1 reads MNHEY; CDR2 reads SVGAGI. Unmatched junction bases numbered 6, after V lost 0 bases and J lost 4 bases. There are 17 residues in the CDR3. TCRdb used MiXCR to reprocess the 5' RACE reads, holding one entry per CDR3 protein. The table records around 230,000 distinct CDR3 sequences, less than 7.5% of them present only once. The clonotype was recovered from a man aged 30 to 45 who received the YFV17D yellow fever vaccine. Sequences were derived from CD4+ T cells sorted from PBMCs, sampled on the day of the yellow fever booster vaccination. The rearrangement uses TRBV6-5 and TRBJ2-1; 10 bases fit TRBD2. The CDR3 DNA reads TGTGCCAGCAGTTACTCTGGTCTAGCGGGAGTATACAATGAGCAGTTCTTC. Protein: CASSYSGLAGVYNEQFF.